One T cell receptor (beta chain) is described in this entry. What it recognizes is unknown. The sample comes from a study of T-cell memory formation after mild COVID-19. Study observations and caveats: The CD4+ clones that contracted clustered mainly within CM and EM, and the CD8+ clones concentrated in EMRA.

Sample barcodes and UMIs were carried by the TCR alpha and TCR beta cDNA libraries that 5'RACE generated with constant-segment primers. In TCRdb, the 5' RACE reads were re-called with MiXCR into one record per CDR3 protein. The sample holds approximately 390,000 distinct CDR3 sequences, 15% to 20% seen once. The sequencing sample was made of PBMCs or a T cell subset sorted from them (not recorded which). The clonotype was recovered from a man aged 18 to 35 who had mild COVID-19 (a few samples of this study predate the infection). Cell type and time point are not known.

The CDR3 spells CASSQVLAGGLGTGELFF. In DNA, the CDR3 is TGTGCCAGCAGCCAAGTTCTAGCGGGGGGGCTTGGGACCGGGGAGCTGTTTTTT. The chain couples TRBV4-2 to TRBJ2-2; 12 bases line up with TRBD2. Trimming removed 1 base from V and 5 bases from J; junction bases left unmatched: 8. Per germline, CDR1 LGHNA and CDR2 YNFKEQ. The CDR3 has 18 amino acids.